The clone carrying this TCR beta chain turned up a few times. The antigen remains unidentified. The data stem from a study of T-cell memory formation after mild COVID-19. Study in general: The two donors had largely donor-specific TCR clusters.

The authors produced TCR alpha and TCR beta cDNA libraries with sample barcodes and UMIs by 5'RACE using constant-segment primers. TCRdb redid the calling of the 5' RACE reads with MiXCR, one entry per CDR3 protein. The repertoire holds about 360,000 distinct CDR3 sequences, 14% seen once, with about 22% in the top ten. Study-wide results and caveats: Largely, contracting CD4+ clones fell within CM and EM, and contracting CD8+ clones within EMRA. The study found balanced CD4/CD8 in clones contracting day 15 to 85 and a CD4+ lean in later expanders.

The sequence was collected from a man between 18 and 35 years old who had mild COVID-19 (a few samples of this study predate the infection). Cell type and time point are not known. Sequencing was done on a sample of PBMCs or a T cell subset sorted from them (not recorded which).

CDR3 sequence: CSAPDRGGAAETQYF. CDR3 DNA: TGCAGTGCTCCGGACAGGGGAGGGGCAGCAGAGACCCAGTACTTC. This rearrangement joins TRBV20-1 to TRBJ2-5; 9 bases align to TRBD1. This CDR3 has 15 residues. Trimming removed 5 bases from V and 4 bases from J; junction bases left unmatched: 11. Germline V gene sequence: CDR1 DFQATT, CDR2 SNEGSKA (reference sequence).